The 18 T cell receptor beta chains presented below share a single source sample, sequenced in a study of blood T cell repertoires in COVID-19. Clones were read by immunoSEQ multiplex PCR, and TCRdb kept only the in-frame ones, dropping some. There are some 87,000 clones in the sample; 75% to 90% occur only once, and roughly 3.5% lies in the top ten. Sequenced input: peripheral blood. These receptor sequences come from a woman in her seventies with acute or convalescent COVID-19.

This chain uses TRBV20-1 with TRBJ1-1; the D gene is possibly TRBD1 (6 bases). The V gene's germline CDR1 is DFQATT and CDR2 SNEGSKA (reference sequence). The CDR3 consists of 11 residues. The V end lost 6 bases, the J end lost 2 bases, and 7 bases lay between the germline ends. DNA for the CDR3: TGCAGTGCACAGGGTAACACTGAAGCTTTCTTT. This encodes CSAQGNTEAFF.

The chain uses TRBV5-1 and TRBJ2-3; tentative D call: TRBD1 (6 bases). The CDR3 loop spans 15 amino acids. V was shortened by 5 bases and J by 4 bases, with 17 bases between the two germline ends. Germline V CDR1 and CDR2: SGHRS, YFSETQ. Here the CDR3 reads CASSRDTQRADTQYF. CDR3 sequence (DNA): TGCGCCAGCAGTCGGGACACCCAAAGGGCAGATACGCAGTATTTT.

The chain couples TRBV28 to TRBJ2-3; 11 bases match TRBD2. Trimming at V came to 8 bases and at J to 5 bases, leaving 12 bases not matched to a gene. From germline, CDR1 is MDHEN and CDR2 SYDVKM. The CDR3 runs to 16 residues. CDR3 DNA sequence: TGTGCCAGCCGTACTAGCGGGGGATTCCGGGGAGATACGCAGTATTTT. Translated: CASRTSGGFRGDTQYF.

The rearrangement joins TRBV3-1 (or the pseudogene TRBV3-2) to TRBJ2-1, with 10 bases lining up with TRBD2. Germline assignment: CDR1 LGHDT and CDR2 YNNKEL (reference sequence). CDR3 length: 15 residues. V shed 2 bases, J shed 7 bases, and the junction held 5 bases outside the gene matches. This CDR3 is CASSQSGGDVNEQFF. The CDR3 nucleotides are TGTGCCAGCAGCCAAAGCGGGGGGGATGTAAATGAGCAGTTCTTC.

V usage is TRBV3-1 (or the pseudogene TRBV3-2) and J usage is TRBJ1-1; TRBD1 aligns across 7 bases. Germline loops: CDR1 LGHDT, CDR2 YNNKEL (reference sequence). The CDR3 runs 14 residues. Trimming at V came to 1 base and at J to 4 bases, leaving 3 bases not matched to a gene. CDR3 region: CASSQGQGSTEAFF. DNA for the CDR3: TGTGCCAGCAGCCAAGGACAGGGTAGCACTGAAGCTTTCTTT.

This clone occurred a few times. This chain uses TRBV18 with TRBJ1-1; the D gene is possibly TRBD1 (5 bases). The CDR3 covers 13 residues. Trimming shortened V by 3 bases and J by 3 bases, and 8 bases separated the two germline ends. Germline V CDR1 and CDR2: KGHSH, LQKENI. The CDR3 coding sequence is TGTGCCAGCTCACCTCGGGGGGACACTGAAGCTTTCTTT. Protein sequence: CASSPRGDTEAFF. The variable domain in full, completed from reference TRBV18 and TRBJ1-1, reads NAGVMQNPRHLVRRRGQEARLRCSPMKGHSHVYWYRQLPEEGLKFMVYLQKENIIDESGMPKERFSAEFPKEGPSILRIQQVVRGDSAAYFCASSPRGDTEAFFGQGTRLTVV.

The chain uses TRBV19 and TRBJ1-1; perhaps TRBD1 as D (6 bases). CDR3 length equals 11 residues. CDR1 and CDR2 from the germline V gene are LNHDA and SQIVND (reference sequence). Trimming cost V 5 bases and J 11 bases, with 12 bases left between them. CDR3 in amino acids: CASSLRDKAFF. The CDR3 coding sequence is TGTGCCAGTAGTCTCCGGGACAAGGCTTTCTTT.

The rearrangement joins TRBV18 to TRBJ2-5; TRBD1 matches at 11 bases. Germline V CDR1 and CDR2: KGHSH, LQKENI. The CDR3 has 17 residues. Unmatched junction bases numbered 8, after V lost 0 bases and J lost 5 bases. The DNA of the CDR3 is TGTGCCAGCTCACCACCGAGGACAGGGGGCTTTGAGGAGACCCAGTACTTC. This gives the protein CASSPPRTGGFEETQYF.

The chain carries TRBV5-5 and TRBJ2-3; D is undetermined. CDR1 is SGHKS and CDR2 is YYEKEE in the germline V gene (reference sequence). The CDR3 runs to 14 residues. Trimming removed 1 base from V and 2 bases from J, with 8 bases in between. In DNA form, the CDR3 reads TGTGCCAGCAGCTTGTGGGCAGACACAGATACGCAGTATTTT. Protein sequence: CASSLWADTDTQYF.

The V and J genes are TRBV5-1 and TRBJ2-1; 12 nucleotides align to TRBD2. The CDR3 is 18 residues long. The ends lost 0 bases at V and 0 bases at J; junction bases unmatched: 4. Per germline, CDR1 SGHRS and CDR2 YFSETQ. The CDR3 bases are TGCGCCAGCAGCTTGGTGGGACTAGCGGGTGGCTCCTACAATGAGCAGTTCTTC. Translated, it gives CASSLVGLAGGSYNEQFF.

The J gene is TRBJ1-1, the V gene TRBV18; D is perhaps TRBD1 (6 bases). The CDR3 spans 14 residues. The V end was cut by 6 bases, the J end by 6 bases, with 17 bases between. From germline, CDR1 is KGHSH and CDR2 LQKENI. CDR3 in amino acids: CASSRGQKGPEAFF. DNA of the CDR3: TGTGCCAGCTCCCGAGGACAGAAGGGGCCTGAAGCTTTCTTT.

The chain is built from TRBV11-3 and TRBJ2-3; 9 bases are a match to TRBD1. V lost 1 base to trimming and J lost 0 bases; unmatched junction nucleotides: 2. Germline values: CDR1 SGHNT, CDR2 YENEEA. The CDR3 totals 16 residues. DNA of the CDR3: TGTGCCAGCAGCTTAGGGACAGGGGAAAGCACAGATACGCAGTATTTT. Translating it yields CASSLGTGESTDTQYF.

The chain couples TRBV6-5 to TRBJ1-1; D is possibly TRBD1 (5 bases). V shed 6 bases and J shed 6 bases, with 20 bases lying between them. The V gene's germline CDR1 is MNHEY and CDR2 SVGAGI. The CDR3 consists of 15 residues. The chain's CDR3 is CASREGTVLIAEAFF. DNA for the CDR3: TGTGCCAGCAGGGAGGGGACTGTCCTTATCGCTGAAGCTTTCTTT.

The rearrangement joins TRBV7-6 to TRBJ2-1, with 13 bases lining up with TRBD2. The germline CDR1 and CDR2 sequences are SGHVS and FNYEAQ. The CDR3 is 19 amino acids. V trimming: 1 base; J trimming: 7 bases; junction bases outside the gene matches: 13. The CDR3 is CASSLGGSWGLAGKNEQFF. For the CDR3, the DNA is TGTGCCAGCAGCTTAGGGGGATCATGGGGACTAGCGGGGAAAAATGAGCAGTTCTTC.

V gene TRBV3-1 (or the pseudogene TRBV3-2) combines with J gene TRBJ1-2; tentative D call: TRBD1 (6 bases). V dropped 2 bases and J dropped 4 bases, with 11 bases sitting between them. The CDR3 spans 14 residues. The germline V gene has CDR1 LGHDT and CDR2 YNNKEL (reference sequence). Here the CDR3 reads CASSQPGQIYGYTF. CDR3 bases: TGTGCCAGCAGCCAACCTGGACAGATCTATGGCTACACCTTC.

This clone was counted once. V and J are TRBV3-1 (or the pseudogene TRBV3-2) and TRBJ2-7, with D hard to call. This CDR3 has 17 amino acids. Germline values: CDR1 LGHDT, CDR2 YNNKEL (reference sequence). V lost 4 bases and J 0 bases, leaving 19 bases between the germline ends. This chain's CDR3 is CASSPRDFLTPSYEQYF. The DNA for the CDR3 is TGTGCCAGCAGCCCCCGAGATTTCCTTACCCCCTCCTACGAGCAGTACTTC.

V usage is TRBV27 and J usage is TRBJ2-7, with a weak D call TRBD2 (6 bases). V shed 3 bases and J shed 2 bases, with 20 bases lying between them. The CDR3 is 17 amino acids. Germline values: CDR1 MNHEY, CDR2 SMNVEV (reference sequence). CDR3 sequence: CASSFMGGDSPPYEQYF. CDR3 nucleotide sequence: TGTGCCAGCAGTTTTATGGGGGGAGACAGCCCCCCCTACGAGCAGTACTTC.

CDR3 nucleotides: TGTGCCAGTAGGCCGGGGGGGGCGAACACCGGGGAGCTGTTTTTT. It translates to CASRPGGANTGELFF. The chain employs TRBV19 and TRBJ2-2; 8 bases agree with TRBD2. Germline V CDR1 and CDR2: LNHDA, SQIVND (reference sequence). The CDR3 covers 15 residues. J gave up 0 bases and V 6 bases, and 3 bases lay outside the gene matches.